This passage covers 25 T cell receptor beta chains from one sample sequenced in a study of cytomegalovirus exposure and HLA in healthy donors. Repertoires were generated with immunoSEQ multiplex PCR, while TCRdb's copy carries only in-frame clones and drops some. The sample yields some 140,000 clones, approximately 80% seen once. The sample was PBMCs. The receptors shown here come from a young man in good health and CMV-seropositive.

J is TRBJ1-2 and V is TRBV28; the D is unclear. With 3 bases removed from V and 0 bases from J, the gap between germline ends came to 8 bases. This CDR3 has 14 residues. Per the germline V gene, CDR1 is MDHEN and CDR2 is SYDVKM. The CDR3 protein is CASSFQRSNYGYTF. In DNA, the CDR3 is TGTGCCAGCAGTTTCCAGCGTTCTAACTATGGCTACACCTTC.

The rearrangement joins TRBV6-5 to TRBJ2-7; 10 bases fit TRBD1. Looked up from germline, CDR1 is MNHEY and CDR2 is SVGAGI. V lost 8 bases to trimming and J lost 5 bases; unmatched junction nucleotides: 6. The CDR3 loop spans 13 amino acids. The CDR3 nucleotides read TGTGCCAGCGGCCGGGACAGGGGCGACGAGCAGTACTTC. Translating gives CASGRDRGDEQYF.

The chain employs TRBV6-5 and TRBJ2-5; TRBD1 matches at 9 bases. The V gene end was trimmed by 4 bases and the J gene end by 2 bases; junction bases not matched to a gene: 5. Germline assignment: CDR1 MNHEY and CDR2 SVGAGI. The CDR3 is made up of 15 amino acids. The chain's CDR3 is CASSSPGQGQETQYF. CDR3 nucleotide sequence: TGTGCCAGCAGTTCGCCGGGACAGGGACAAGAGACCCAGTACTTC.

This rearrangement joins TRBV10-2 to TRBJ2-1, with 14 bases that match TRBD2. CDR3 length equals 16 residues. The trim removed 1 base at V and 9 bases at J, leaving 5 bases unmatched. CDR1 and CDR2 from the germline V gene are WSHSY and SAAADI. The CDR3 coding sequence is TGCGCCAGCAGTGAGTTGGGACTAGCGGGAGCCATTGAGCAGTTCTTC. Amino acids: CASSELGLAGAIEQFF.

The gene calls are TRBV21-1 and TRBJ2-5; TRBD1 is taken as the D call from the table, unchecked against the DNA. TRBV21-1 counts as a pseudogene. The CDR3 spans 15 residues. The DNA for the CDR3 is TGTGCCAGCAGGCGACAGGGGAAACTTAGAGAGACCCAGTACTTC. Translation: CASRRQGKLRETQYF.

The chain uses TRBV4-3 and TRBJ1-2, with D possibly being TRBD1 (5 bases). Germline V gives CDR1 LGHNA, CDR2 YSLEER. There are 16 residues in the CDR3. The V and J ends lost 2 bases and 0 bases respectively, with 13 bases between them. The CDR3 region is CASSQTPGEANYGYTF. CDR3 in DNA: TGCGCCAGCAGCCAAACCCCGGGGGAGGCTAACTATGGCTACACCTTC.

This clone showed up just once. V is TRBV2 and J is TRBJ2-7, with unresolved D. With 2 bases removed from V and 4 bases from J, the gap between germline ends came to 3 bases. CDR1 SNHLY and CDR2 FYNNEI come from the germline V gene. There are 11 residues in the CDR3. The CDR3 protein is CASSERYEQYF. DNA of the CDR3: TGTGCCAGCAGTGAACGGTACGAGCAGTACTTC.

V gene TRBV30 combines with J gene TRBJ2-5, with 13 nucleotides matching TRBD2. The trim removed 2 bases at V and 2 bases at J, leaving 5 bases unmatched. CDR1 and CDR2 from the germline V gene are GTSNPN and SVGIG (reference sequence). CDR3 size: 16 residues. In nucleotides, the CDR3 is TGTGCCTGGAGTAGGGGACTAGCGGGATGGCAAGAGACCCAGTACTTC. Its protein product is CAWSRGLAGWQETQYF. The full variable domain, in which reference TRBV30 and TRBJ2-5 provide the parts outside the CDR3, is SQTIHQWPATLVQPVGSPLSLECTVEGTSNPNLYWYRQAAGRGLQLLFYSVGIGQISSEVPQNLSASRPQDRQFILSSKKLLLSDSGFYLCAWSRGLAGWQETQYFGPGTRLLVL.

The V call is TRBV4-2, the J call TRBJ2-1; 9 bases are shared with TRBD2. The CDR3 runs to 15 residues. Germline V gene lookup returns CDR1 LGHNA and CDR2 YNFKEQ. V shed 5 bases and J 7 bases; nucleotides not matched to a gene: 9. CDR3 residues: CASSGSMTSGNEQFF. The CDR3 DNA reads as TGTGCCAGCAGCGGGAGTATGACTAGCGGTAATGAGCAGTTCTTC.

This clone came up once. Here the CDR3 DNA reads TGTGCCAGCAGCTTTGGGGAGGGCACTGAAGCTTTCTTT. Amino acid sequence: CASSFGEGTEAFF. J is TRBJ1-1 and V is TRBV5-6, with no clear D. V was trimmed by 2 bases and J by 4 bases, leaving 9 bases between them. The CDR3 has 13 amino acids. The germline gives CDR1 SGHDT, CDR2 YYEEEE.

DNA for the CDR3: TGCAGCGTCGAGGGACAGGGCGCCACCGGGGAGCTGTTTTTT. As protein: CSVEGQGATGELFF. The J gene is TRBJ2-2, the V gene TRBV29-1; 9 nucleotides match TRBD1. The CDR3 spans 14 residues. Germline-derived CDR1 and CDR2 are SQVTM and ANQGSEA. V lost 6 bases, J lost 4 bases, and 6 bases stayed unmatched.

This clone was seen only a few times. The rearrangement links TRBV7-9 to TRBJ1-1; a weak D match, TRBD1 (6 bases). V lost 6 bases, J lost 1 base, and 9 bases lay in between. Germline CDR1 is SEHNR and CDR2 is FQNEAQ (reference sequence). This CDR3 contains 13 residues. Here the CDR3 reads CASSPQGNTEAFF. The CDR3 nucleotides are TGTGCCAGCAGTCCACAGGGGAACACTGAAGCTTTCTTT.

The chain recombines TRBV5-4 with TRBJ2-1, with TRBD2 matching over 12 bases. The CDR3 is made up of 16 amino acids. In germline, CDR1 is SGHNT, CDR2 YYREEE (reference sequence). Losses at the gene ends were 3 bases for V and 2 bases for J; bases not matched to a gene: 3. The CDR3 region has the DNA TGTGCCAGCAGCTACGGACTAGCGGGGACCTACAATGAGCAGTTCTTC. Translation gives CASSYGLAGTYNEQFF.

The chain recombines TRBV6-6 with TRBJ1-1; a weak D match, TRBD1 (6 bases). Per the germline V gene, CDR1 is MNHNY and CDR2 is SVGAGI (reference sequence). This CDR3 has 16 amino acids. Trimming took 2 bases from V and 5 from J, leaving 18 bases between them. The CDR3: CASSYSLQGSGTEAFF. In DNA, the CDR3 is TGTGCCAGCAGTTACAGTTTACAGGGTTCGGGGACTGAAGCTTTCTTT.

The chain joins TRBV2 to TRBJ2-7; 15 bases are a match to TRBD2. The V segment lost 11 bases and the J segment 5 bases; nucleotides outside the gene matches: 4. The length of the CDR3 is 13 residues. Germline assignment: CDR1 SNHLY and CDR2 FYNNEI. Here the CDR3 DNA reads TGTGCCGCTGGGACTAGCGGGAGGAACGAGCAGTACTTC. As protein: CAAGTSGRNEQYF.

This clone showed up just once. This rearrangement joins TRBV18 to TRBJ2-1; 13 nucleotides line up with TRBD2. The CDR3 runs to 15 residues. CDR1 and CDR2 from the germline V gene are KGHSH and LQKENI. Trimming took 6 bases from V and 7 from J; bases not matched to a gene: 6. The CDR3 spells CASSQGLAGRNEQFF. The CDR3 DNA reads TGTGCCAGCTCGCAGGGACTAGCGGGAAGGAATGAGCAGTTCTTC.

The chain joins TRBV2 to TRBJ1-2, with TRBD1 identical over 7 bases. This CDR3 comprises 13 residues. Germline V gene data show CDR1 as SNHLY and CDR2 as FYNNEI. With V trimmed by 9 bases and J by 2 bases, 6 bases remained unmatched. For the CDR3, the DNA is TGTGCCAGGGGGGACAGCAAAAACTATGGCTACACCTTC. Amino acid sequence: CARGDSKNYGYTF.

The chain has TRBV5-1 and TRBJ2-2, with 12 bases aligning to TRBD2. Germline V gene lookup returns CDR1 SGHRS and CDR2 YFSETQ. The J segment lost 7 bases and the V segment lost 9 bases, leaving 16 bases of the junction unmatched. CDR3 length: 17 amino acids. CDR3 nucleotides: TGCGCCACCAAGGAGTGGACTAGCGGGATCGCGGGCGGGGAGCTGTTTTTT. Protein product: CATKEWTSGIAGGELFF.

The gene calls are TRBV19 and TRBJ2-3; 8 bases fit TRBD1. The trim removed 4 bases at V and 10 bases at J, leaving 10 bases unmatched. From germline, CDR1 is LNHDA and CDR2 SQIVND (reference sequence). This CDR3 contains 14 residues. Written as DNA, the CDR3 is TGTGCCAGTAGTAGGACAGGGACCCCTTCTTCGCAGTATTTT. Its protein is CASSRTGTPSSQYF.

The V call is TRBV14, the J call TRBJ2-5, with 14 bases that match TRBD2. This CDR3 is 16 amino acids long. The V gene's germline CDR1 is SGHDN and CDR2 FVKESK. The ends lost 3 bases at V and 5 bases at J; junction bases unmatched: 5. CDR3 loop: CASSHRTSGGRETQYF. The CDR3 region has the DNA TGTGCCAGCAGCCATCGGACTAGCGGGGGGCGGGAGACCCAGTACTTC.

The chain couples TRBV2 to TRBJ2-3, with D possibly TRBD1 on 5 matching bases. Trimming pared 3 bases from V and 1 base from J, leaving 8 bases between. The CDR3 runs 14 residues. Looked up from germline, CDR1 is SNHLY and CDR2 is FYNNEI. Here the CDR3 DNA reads TGTGCCAGCAGTGAGGACACCCGCACAGATACGCAGTATTTT. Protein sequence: CASSEDTRTDTQYF.

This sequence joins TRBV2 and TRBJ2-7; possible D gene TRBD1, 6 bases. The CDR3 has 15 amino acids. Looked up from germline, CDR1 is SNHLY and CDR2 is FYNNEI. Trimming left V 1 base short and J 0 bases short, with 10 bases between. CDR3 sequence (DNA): TGTGCCAGCAGTGAAGAGGCAGGGGCCTCCTACGAGCAGTACTTC. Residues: CASSEEAGASYEQYF. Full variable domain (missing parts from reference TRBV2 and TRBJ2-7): EPEVTQTPSHQVTQMGQEVILRCVPISNHLYFYWYRQILGQKVEFLVSFYNNEISEKSEIFDDQFSVERPDGSNFTLKIRSTKLEDSAMYFCASSEEAGASYEQYFGPGTRLTVT.

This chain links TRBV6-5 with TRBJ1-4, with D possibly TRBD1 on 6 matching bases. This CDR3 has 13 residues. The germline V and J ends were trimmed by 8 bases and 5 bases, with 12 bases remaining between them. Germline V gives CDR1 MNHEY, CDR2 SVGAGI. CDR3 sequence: CASGGQMNEKLFF. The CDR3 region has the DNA TGTGCCAGCGGCGGACAGATGAATGAAAAACTGTTTTTT.

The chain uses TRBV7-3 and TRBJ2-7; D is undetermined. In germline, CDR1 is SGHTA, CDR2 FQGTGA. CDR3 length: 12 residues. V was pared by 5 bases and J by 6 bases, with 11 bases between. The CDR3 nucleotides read TGTGCCAGCAGCCCGGTAGATGGCGAGCAGTACTTC. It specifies CASSPVDGEQYF. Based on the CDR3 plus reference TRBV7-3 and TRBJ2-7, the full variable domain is GAGVSQTPSNKVTEKGKYVELRCDPISGHTALYWYRQSLGQGPEFLIYFQGTGAADDSGLPNDRFFAVRPEGSVSTLKIQRTERGDSAVYLCASSPVDGEQYFGPGTRLTVT.

The CDR3 DNA reads TGTGCCAGCAGCGTGGGGACAGGGGGCTCCCAGCCCCTCCACTTT. This codes for CASSVGTGGSQPLHF. The chain combines TRBV9 with TRBJ1-6, with 12 bases identical to TRBD1. Germline V gene sequence: CDR1 SGDLS, CDR2 YYNGEE. J gave up 13 bases and V 2 bases, and 7 bases lay outside the gene matches. The CDR3 extends over 15 amino acids.